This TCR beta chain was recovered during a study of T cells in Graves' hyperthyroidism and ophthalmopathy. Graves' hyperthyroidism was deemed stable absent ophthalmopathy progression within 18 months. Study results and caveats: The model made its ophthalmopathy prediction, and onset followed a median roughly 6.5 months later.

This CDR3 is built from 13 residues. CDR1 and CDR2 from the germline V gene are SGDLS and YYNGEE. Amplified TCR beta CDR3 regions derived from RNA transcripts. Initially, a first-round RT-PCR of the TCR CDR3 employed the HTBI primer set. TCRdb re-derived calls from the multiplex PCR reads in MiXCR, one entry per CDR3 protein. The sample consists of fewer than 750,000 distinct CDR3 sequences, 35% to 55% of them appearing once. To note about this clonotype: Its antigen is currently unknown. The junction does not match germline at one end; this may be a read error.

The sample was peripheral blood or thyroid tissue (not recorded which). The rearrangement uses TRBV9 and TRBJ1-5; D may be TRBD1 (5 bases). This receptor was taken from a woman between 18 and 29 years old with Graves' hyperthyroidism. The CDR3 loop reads CASSVEGDQPRHF. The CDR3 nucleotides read TGTGCCAGCAGCGTAGAAGGGGATCAGCCCCGGCATTTT.